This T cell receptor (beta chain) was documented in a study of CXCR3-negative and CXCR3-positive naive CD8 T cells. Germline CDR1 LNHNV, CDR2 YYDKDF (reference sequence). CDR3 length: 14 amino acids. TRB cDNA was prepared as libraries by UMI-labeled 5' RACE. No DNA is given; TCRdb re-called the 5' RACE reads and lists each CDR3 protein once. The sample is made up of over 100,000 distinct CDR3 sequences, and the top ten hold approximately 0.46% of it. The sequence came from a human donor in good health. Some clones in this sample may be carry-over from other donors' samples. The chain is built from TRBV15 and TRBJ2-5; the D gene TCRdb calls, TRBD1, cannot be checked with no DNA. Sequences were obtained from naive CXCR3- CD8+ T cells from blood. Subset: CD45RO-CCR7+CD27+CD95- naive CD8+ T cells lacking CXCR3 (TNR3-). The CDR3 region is CATFAPGGQETQYF.